The clone carrying this T cell receptor (beta chain) has a single count. V trimming: 0 bases; J trimming: 12 bases; junction bases outside the gene matches: 6. Germline V lookup: CDR1 MDHEN, CDR2 SYDVKM. This CDR3 spans 15 amino acids. This entry belongs to a study of blood T cell repertoires in COVID-19. In the study overall: From the United States, Italy and Spain came samples of acute and convalescent COVID-19.

In the original analysis: Scientists estimated how many nucleated cells there were by amplifying reference gene primers. Some clones are missing from TCRdb's copy, which holds only in-frame ones; the method was immunoSEQ multiplex PCR. V and J calls and clone size are copied from that table; D and trimming were computed from the DNA. The data show approximately 110,000 clones, with approximately 80% seen just once and 6.6% held by the top ten. The source of this sequence is a woman in her forties or fifties with acute or convalescent COVID-19. The sequenced sample consisted of peripheral blood. The rearrangement joins TRBV28 to TRBJ1-6; 9 nucleotides agree with TRBD1. In DNA form, the CDR3 reads TGTGCCAGCAGTTTATGGGGGACAGGGCGGGGACCCCTCCACTTT. It yields the protein CASSLWGTGRGPLHF.